This T cell receptor beta chain was profiled in a study of T cell responses to AZD1222 COVID-19 vaccine. From germline, CDR1 is MNHEY and CDR2 SVGAGI. Trimming stripped 5 bases from V and 1 base from J, with 11 bases between. This CDR3 region has 14 residues. Method: immunoSEQ multiplex PCR; TCRdb's copy keeps in-frame clones and lacks some. The sample lists 95,000 to 100,000 clones, approximately 89% occurring once. In regard to this clone: Antigen specificity is unknown.

Study results and caveats: Nearly half of spike-specific TCRs reportedly target unmutated variant regions.

The V and J genes are TRBV6-5 and TRBJ1-2; D may be TRBD1 (5 bases). The TCR was taken from an adult who received the AZD1222 COVID-19 vaccine. The sample in question was peripheral blood, obtained 28 days after the second AZD1222 dose. The CDR3 sequence is CASSLSRGNYGYTF. DNA of the CDR3: TGTGCCAGCAGTCTCTCTAGGGGTAACTATGGCTACACCTTC.